These 25 T cell receptor beta chains were all obtained from the same sample, sequenced in a study of cytomegalovirus exposure and HLA in healthy donors. Amplification used 60 Vbeta primers and 13 Jbeta primers. Measured with immunoSEQ multiplex PCR; TCRdb has only the in-frame clones, and not every one. There are 100,000 or so clones in the sample; more than 75% occur only once, and around a tenth lies in the top ten. The source material was PBMCs. These receptors all come from a human donor in good health.

This chain uses TRBV5-3 with TRBJ1-4; 7 bases are shared with TRBD1. TRBV5-3 falls under the ORF class, with uncertain function. The trim removed 0 bases at V and 7 bases at J, leaving 3 bases unmatched. This CDR3 has 14 amino acids. CDR3: CARSLDRGGEKLFF. The CDR3 DNA sequence: TGTGCCAGAAGCTTGGACAGGGGAGGTGAAAAACTGTTTTTT.

The chain employs TRBV19 and TRBJ2-7; D possibly corresponds to TRBD1 (6 bases). Germline V gene lookup returns CDR1 LNHDA and CDR2 SQIVND (reference sequence). This CDR3 has 13 residues. The V end lost 5 bases, the J end lost 7 bases, and 15 bases lay between the germline ends. The CDR3 protein is CASSATGSGEQYF. In DNA form, the CDR3 reads TGTGCCAGTAGTGCCACAGGGTCGGGAGAGCAGTACTTC.

The rearrangement links TRBV9 to TRBJ2-3, with 9 bases aligning to TRBD2. Germline lookup yields CDR1 SGDLS and CDR2 YYNGEE. The CDR3 covers 16 residues. V trimming: 3 bases; J trimming: 2 bases; junction bases outside the gene matches: 7. The CDR3 nucleotides are TGTGCCAGCAGCGCCGACAGCGGGAGGTCCACAGATACGCAGTATTTT. Translation: CASSADSGRSTDTQYF.

For the CDR3, the DNA is TGTGCCAGCAGCCAAGACCTTAGCGGGACCTCAGATACGCAGTATTTT. This translates into CASSQDLSGTSDTQYF. The genes are TRBV4-2 and TRBJ2-3, with 8 bases lining up with TRBD2. V lost 0 bases and J lost 4; bases outside the gene matches: 6. Germline values: CDR1 LGHNA, CDR2 YNFKEQ. This CDR3 is built from 16 residues.

The chain uses TRBV19 and TRBJ1-5; D gene unclear. Germline V gene data show CDR1 as LNHDA and CDR2 as SQIVND (reference sequence). Deletions cut 8 bases from V and 1 base from J, with 18 bases between. The CDR3 totals 16 residues. The CDR3 region is CASRQVGRLSNQPQHF. The CDR3 nucleotides read TGTGCCAGTCGGCAGGTGGGTCGGCTCAGCAATCAGCCCCAGCATTTT.

The chain couples TRBV5-8 to TRBJ2-3; tentative D call: TRBD1 (6 bases). The V end lost 2 bases, the J end lost 3 bases, and 19 bases lay between the germline ends. This CDR3 has 17 residues. CDR1 and CDR2 (germline): SGHTS, YDEGEE. The CDR3 nucleotides are TGTGCCAGCAGCTTAATTCGGGACACCGGACGGACAGATACGCAGTATTTT. It translates to CASSLIRDTGRTDTQYF.

This clone was found a few times. The chain joins TRBV6-4 to TRBJ2-3; TRBD2 matches 9 bases. V lost 2 bases, J lost 2 bases, and 2 bases stayed unmatched. CDR3 length: 15 residues. From germline, CDR1 is MRHNA and CDR2 SNTAGT. DNA of the CDR3: TGTGCCAGCAGTGACGGCGGGGGGGCCACAGATACGCAGTATTTT. Residues: CASSDGGGATDTQYF.

V usage is TRBV4-3 and J usage is TRBJ2-7, with TRBD1 matching over 7 bases. Germline V lookup: CDR1 LGHNA, CDR2 YSLEER. This CDR3 has 15 residues. The ends lost 5 bases at V and 3 bases at J; junction bases unmatched: 10. CDR3 region: CASSESTGADYEQYF. Written as DNA, the CDR3 is TGCGCCAGCAGCGAATCTACAGGGGCCGACTACGAGCAGTACTTC.

This clone was seen a single time. The chain has TRBV28 and TRBJ2-1; 11 bases line up with TRBD2. The J segment lost 4 bases and the V segment lost 4 bases, leaving 3 bases of the junction unmatched. In germline, CDR1 is MDHEN, CDR2 SYDVKM. The CDR3 contains 15 residues. The CDR3 DNA is TGTGCCAGCAGTTCGGGGACTAGCGGTTACAATGAGCAGTTCTTC. Its protein is CASSSGTSGYNEQFF. The full variable domain, its missing parts supplied by reference TRBV28 and TRBJ2-1, is DVKVTQSSRYLVKRTGEKVFLECVQDMDHENMFWYRQDPGLGLRLIYFSYDVKMKEKGDIPEGYSVSREKKERFSLILESASTNQTSMYLCASSSGTSGYNEQFFGPGTRLTVL.

This chain links TRBV5-6 with TRBJ1-1; D unresolved. The length of the CDR3 is 13 residues. V dropped 4 bases and J dropped 5 bases, with 12 bases sitting between them. Per the germline V gene, CDR1 is SGHDT and CDR2 is YYEEEE. The CDR3 bases are TGTGCCAGCAGCCCCCCCGGCGGGACTGAAGCTTTCTTT. It yields the protein CASSPPGGTEAFF.

The chain links TRBV14 to TRBJ2-5; D gene uncertain. V was shortened by 0 bases and J by 2 bases, with 13 bases between the two germline ends. CDR1 and CDR2 (germline): SGHDN, FVKESK. This CDR3 comprises 16 residues. The CDR3 coding sequence is TGTGCCAGCAGCCAAGACCCGCCGGGTTGGCAAGAGACCCAGTACTTC. This codes for CASSQDPPGWQETQYF.

V gene TRBV10-3 combines with J gene TRBJ1-5; no definite D call. Looked up from germline, CDR1 is ENHRY and CDR2 is SYGVKD. The CDR3 loop spans 15 amino acids. The V gene lost 2 bases and the J gene lost 0 bases, with 8 bases spanning the gap. This CDR3 reads CAISERRYSNQPQHF. The CDR3 bases are TGTGCCATCAGTGAGCGGAGGTATAGCAATCAGCCCCAGCATTTT.

The J gene is TRBJ2-7, the V gene TRBV15, with 9 bases that match TRBD2. V shed 0 bases, J shed 6 bases, and the junction held 15 bases outside the gene matches. The CDR3 length is 18 residues. CDR1 and CDR2 (germline): LNHNV, YYDKDF (reference sequence). CDR3 in amino acids: CATSRDGLAGPRVGEQYF. DNA for the CDR3: TGTGCCACCAGCAGAGATGGTCTAGCGGGACCCAGGGTGGGCGAGCAGTACTTC.

This clone has only a few counts. The chain links TRBV9 to TRBJ2-5, with 11 bases that match TRBD2. V lost 0 bases, J lost 5 bases, and 12 bases stayed unmatched. This CDR3 comprises 18 residues. CDR1 is SGDLS and CDR2 is YYNGEE in the germline V gene. The CDR3 DNA reads TGTGCCAGCAGCGTAGCTACCCCACTAGCGGGAGTCGGTGAGACCCAGTACTTC. Encoded protein: CASSVATPLAGVGETQYF.

The chain employs TRBV9 and TRBJ1-5; D is unresolved. V dropped 8 bases and J dropped 3 bases, with 15 bases sitting between them. Germline V gene sequence: CDR1 SGDLS, CDR2 YYNGEE. CDR3 length: 14 residues. CDR3 region: CASCEEMLNQPQHF. For the CDR3, the DNA is TGTGCCAGTTGCGAGGAGATGCTCAATCAGCCCCAGCATTTT.

The count of this clone is one. In nucleotides, the CDR3 is TGTGCCAGCAGTCTCAGTGCGGGGACTGAAGCTTTCTTT. Encoded protein: CASSLSAGTEAFF. The chain carries TRBV7-9 and TRBJ1-1; D gene unclear. CDR3 length equals 13 residues. Germline lookup yields CDR1 SEHNR and CDR2 FQNEAQ (reference sequence). V was shortened by 6 bases and J by 5 bases, with 13 bases between the two germline ends.

The chain joins TRBV4-1 to TRBJ2-2; TRBD2 is a possible D gene (6 bases). Germline CDR1 MGHRA, CDR2 YSYEKL. CDR3 length equals 14 residues. V was trimmed by 4 bases and J by 4 bases, leaving 10 bases between them. CDR3 sequence reads: CASSRGESTGELFF. In DNA form, the CDR3 reads TGCGCCAGCAGCCGGGGGGAAAGCACCGGGGAGCTGTTTTTT.

V and J are TRBV10-3 and TRBJ2-7; TRBD1 matches 7 bases. Losses at the gene ends were 4 bases for V and 7 bases for J; bases not matched to a gene: 4. The CDR3 consists of 12 residues. Germline loops: CDR1 ENHRY, CDR2 SYGVKD. The CDR3 DNA reads TGTGCCATCAGTGGGACAGGAGGAGAGCAGTACTTC. Its protein is CAISGTGGEQYF.

This rearrangement joins TRBV29-1 to TRBJ1-2; 7 bases agree with TRBD1. The junction had 8 bases not matched to a gene; V was cut back by 1 base and J by 6 bases. The CDR3 is 14 amino acids. CDR1 SQVTM and CDR2 ANQGSEA come from the germline V gene. The CDR3 bases are TGCAGCGTTGAAGCCCACAGGGGCTTAAATGGCTACACCTTC. Translation: CSVEAHRGLNGYTF. Using reference TRBV29-1 and TRBJ1-2 for the parts outside the CDR3, the full variable domain is SAVISQKPSRDICQRGTSLTIQCQVDSQVTMMFWYRQQPGQSLTLIATANQGSEATYESGFVIDKFPISRPNLTFSTLTVSNMSPEDSSIYLCSVEAHRGLNGYTFGSGTRLTVV.

V and J are TRBV7-2 and TRBJ2-1, with D maybe TRBD1 (5 bases). This CDR3 spans 14 amino acids. Germline V gives CDR1 SGHTA, CDR2 FQGNSA. V lost 3 bases, J lost 8 bases, and 14 bases lay in between. CDR3 nucleotide sequence: TGTGCCAGCAGCTTGGTAGGGGTATACGATGAGCAGTTCTTC. Its translation: CASSLVGVYDEQFF.

The chain is built from TRBV5-1 and TRBJ2-7; D unclear. Germline assignment: CDR1 SGHRS and CDR2 YFSETQ. The CDR3 spans 12 residues. Trimming removed 0 bases from V and 6 bases from J, with 7 bases in between. Here the CDR3 reads CASSLANSEQYF. As DNA, the CDR3 is TGCGCCAGCAGCTTGGCAAACTCCGAGCAGTACTTC.

Worth noting for this clone: One end of the junction is discordant with germline, which a read error may explain. The chain is built from TRBV15 and TRBJ2-1; 9 positions agree with TRBD2. The CDR3 covers 16 residues. In germline, CDR1 is LNHNV, CDR2 YYDKDF (reference sequence). The CDR3 nucleotides read TGTGCCACCAGTAGAGGTAGCGGGAGCTACTACAATGAGCAGTTCTTC. This gives the protein CATSRGSGSYYNEQFF.

The chain is built from TRBV5-6 and TRBJ1-1, with D perhaps TRBD1 (5 bases). Germline V gene data show CDR1 as SGHDT and CDR2 as YYEEEE. V was pared by 7 bases and J by 3 bases, with 13 bases between. The CDR3 covers 13 residues. This CDR3 is CASCLQADTEAFF. The DNA for the CDR3 is TGTGCCAGCTGTTTACAGGCGGACACTGAAGCTTTCTTT.

This sequence joins TRBV15 and TRBJ1-5; D is ambiguous. V was shortened by 5 bases and J by 9 bases, with 11 bases between the two germline ends. This CDR3 is 12 amino acids long. The germline gives CDR1 LNHNV, CDR2 YYDKDF (reference sequence). CDR3 amino acids: CATSDLRAPQHF. The CDR3 nucleotides read TGTGCCACCAGCGATTTGCGCGCGCCCCAGCATTTT.

The chain couples TRBV4-3 to TRBJ1-1, with D unresolved. The CDR3 runs 16 residues. Trimming removed 1 base from V and 0 bases from J, with 12 bases in between. Per germline, CDR1 LGHNA and CDR2 YSLEER. This CDR3 reads CASSQVHTAVNTEAFF. The CDR3 DNA reads TGCGCCAGCAGCCAAGTTCACACAGCCGTGAACACTGAAGCTTTCTTT.